What follows are 24 T cell receptor beta chains derived from one specimen sequenced in a study of patients and donors after allogeneic stem cell transplantation. TCRdb ran MiXCR on the RT-PCR reads and lists one entry per CDR3 protein. The sample shows about 410,000 distinct CDR3 sequences, about a sixth of them seen only once. Sequencing used blood, either unsorted or a sorted T cell fraction (not recorded which). The receptors come from a human donor who was either an allogeneic HSCT recipient or a stem cell or donor lymphocyte infusion donor (not recorded which). It is not recorded whose cells these are; they may come from a transplant donor.

This clonotype was detected ten times or more. The chain couples TRBV6-2 or TRBV6-3 to TRBJ2-7, with TRBD1 identical over 10 bases. This CDR3 is built from 14 residues. With V trimmed by 6 bases and J by 3 bases, 5 bases remained unmatched. Germline V gene data show CDR1 as MNHEY and CDR2 as SVGEGT. The CDR3 nucleotides read TGTGCCAGCAGATTGACAGGGGGCAGCTACGAGCAGTACTTC. This gives the protein CASRLTGGSYEQYF.

The CDR3 spells CASSFRGPNNEQFF. DNA of the CDR3: TGTGCCAGCAGTTTCAGGGGCCCGAACAATGAGCAGTTCTTC. This chain joins TRBV27 and TRBJ2-1; D perhaps matches TRBD1 (6 bases). Between the trimmed V and J ends, which lost 3 bases and 5 bases, there was a span of 11 bases. The germline V gene encodes CDR1 MNHEY and CDR2 SMNVEV (reference sequence). This CDR3 contains 14 residues.

This chain uses TRBV6-6 with TRBJ1-2; D is unclear. CDR1 MNHNY and CDR2 SVGAGI come from the germline V gene (reference sequence). The CDR3 is 11 residues long. The ends were cut back, 6 bases at V and 3 bases at J, with 5 bases in the middle. The CDR3 coding sequence is TGTGCCAGCAGGCAGGACTATGGCTACACCTTC. Translating it yields CASRQDYGYTF.

This clonotype has only a few counts. The chain links TRBV2 to TRBJ1-2, with D uncertain. This CDR3 has 16 residues. Germline values: CDR1 SNHLY, CDR2 FYNNEI. Trimming shortened V by 6 bases and J by 0 bases, and 17 bases separated the two germline ends. CDR3 loop: CASSPLLGRSNYGYTF. The DNA of the CDR3 is TGTGCCAGCAGCCCTTTGTTGGGCAGATCTAACTATGGCTACACCTTC.

Only one count was recorded for this clonotype. This rearrangement joins TRBV12-3 or TRBV12-4 to TRBJ1-2; tentative D call: TRBD1 (6 bases). The CDR3 is 15 residues long. The V and J ends lost 3 bases and 0 bases respectively, with 11 bases between them. This CDR3 reads CASSLRGLSNYGYTF. The CDR3 bases are TGTGCCAGCAGTTTGCGGGGGCTTTCTAACTATGGCTACACCTTC.

Only a few counts were recorded for this clonotype. This chain uses TRBV5-1 with TRBJ1-3, with 8 bases lining up with TRBD1. The ends lost 3 bases at V and 0 bases at J; junction bases unmatched: 11. This CDR3 contains 18 residues. CDR1 SGHRS and CDR2 YFSETQ come from the germline V gene. As DNA, the CDR3 is TGCGCCAGCAGCTCCAATCCCCCGGACAGGGTCTCTGGAAACACCATATATTTT. Protein product: CASSSNPPDRVSGNTIYF.

This clonotype was detected many times. The J gene is TRBJ1-1, the V gene TRBV29-1; TRBD1 might be the D (6 bases). Germline V gene lookup returns CDR1 SQVTM and CDR2 ANQGSEA. The CDR3 loop spans 12 amino acids. Deletions cut 6 bases from V and 0 bases from J, with 8 bases between. The CDR3 reads CSVGQLNTEAFF. CDR3 nucleotides: TGCAGCGTCGGACAGCTGAACACTGAAGCTTTCTTT.

This chain links TRBV20-1 with TRBJ2-3, with D unclear. Germline V gene data show CDR1 as DFQATT and CDR2 as SNEGSKA (reference sequence). Deletions cut 2 bases from V and 3 bases from J, with 15 bases between. The CDR3 contains 15 residues. CDR3 coding DNA: TGCAGTGCTAGACCAATTTTAATCCCGACAGATACGCAGTATTTT. This translates into CSARPILIPTDTQYF.

The chain is built from TRBV5-6 and TRBJ2-1; 7 bases are a match to TRBD1. The germline gives CDR1 SGHDT, CDR2 YYEEEE. J gave up 9 bases and V 5 bases, and 8 bases lay outside the gene matches. The CDR3 runs 13 residues. This CDR3 reads CASSPQGHGEQFF. CDR3 sequence (DNA): TGTGCCAGCAGTCCACAGGGGCATGGTGAGCAGTTCTTC.

In its sample, this clonotype was seen a few times. The gene calls are TRBV27 and TRBJ2-3, with 12 bases identical to TRBD2. Germline CDR1 MNHEY, CDR2 SMNVEV (reference sequence). V shed 10 bases and J 5 bases; nucleotides not matched to a gene: 16. The CDR3 contains 17 residues. The CDR3 DNA reads TGTGCCACCGGAGGGACTAGCGGGTTCCGGATAGAAGATACGCAGTATTTT. Translating gives CATGGTSGFRIEDTQYF.

In DNA, the CDR3 is TGCGCCAGCAGCGTCCCAGCGCGGATTAAGGAGACCCAGTACTTC. It specifies CASSVPARIKETQYF. The chain employs TRBV5-1 and TRBJ2-5; no reliable D call. This CDR3 region has 15 residues. Germline CDR1 reads SGHRS; CDR2 reads YFSETQ. With 4 bases removed from V and 5 bases from J, the gap between germline ends came to 18 bases.

This chain connects TRBV9 to TRBJ2-7, with D maybe TRBD2 (5 bases). CDR1 and CDR2 (germline): SGDLS, YYNGEE. V was shortened by 2 bases and J by 3 bases, with 9 bases between the two germline ends. There are 13 residues in the CDR3. CDR3 in amino acids: CASSVSAGYEQYF. Written as DNA, the CDR3 is TGTGCCAGCAGCGTTTCGGCGGGCTACGAGCAGTACTTC.

The chain recombines TRBV9 with TRBJ2-7; D is ambiguous. The CDR3 consists of 17 residues. Germline V CDR1 and CDR2: SGDLS, YYNGEE. Trimming took 1 base from V and 0 from J, leaving 17 bases between them. CDR3 region: CASSVNPGGYSSYEQYF. The DNA for the CDR3 is TGTGCCAGCAGCGTAAACCCCGGTGGCTATTCCTCCTACGAGCAGTACTTC.

V usage is TRBV11-2 and J usage is TRBJ1-1, with 10 positions matching TRBD1. With V trimmed by 4 bases and J by 4 bases, 15 bases remained unmatched. This CDR3 has 18 residues. CDR1 and CDR2 from the germline V gene are SGHAT and FQNNGV. CDR3 in DNA: TGTGCCAGCAGCTCCTGGCCTTCGGGGGGACAGGGGAGCACTGAAGCTTTCTTT. It translates to CASSSWPSGGQGSTEAFF. Full variable domain (outside the CDR3, taken from reference TRBV11-2 and TRBJ1-1): EAGVAQSPRYKIIEKRQSVAFWCNPISGHATLYWYQQILGQGPKLLIQFQNNGVVDDSQLPKDRFSAERLKGVDSTLKIQPAKLEDSAVYLCASSSWPSGGQGSTEAFFGQGTRLTVV.

This clonotype occurred a few times. The DNA for the CDR3 is TGTGCCACCCACCGACAGGGGGTACCTGAAGCTTTCTTT. Amino acid sequence: CATHRQGVPEAFF. The chain is built from TRBV19 and TRBJ1-1; TRBD1 matches 9 bases. V lost 10 bases and J lost 6; bases outside the gene matches: 9. Germline V gene lookup returns CDR1 LNHDA and CDR2 SQIVND (reference sequence). The CDR3 consists of 13 residues.

V usage is TRBV2 and J usage is TRBJ2-5; D not resolved. The CDR3 totals 11 residues. The germline V gene encodes CDR1 SNHLY and CDR2 FYNNEI. V lost 7 bases to trimming and J lost 5 bases, with 8 bases between them. CDR3 in DNA: TGTGCCAGCAAGAATCTGGAGACCCAGTACTTC. Protein: CASKNLETQYF.

The V and J genes are TRBV5-1 and TRBJ2-2; D is perhaps TRBD1 (5 bases). Germline CDR1 is SGHRS and CDR2 is YFSETQ. V lost 0 bases, J lost 2 bases, and 14 bases lay in between. CDR3 size: 17 residues. The CDR3 loop reads CASSLEGSLENTGELFF. CDR3 in DNA: TGCGCCAGCAGCTTGGAGGGGTCCCTGGAAAACACCGGGGAGCTGTTTTTT.

This clonotype was detected many times. This chain joins TRBV11-2 and TRBJ2-3, with D tentatively TRBD2 (5 bases). Trimming left V 5 bases short and J 2 bases short, with 14 bases between. The length of the CDR3 is 15 residues. Per the germline V gene, CDR1 is SGHAT and CDR2 is FQNNGV. The CDR3 here is CASSPRVRNTDTQYF. In nucleotides, the CDR3 is TGTGCCAGCAGCCCGCGGGTACGGAACACAGATACGCAGTATTTT.

This clonotype has at least ten counts. V and J are TRBV5-1 and TRBJ1-1; D remains unclear. CDR1 and CDR2 from the germline V gene are SGHRS and YFSETQ. The CDR3 consists of 13 residues. With 0 bases removed from V and 3 bases from J, the gap between germline ends came to 6 bases. The CDR3 loop is CASSLAIHTEAFF. In nucleotides, the CDR3 is TGCGCCAGCAGCTTGGCGATCCACACTGAAGCTTTCTTT.

This clonotype has only a few counts. The chain links TRBV28 to TRBJ1-5; no reliable D call. The CDR3 consists of 12 residues. Germline V gives CDR1 MDHEN, CDR2 SYDVKM. Trimming left V 5 bases short and J 7 bases short, with 9 bases between. The CDR3 sequence: CASSPDVQPQHF. The CDR3 DNA reads TGTGCCAGCAGTCCGGATGTACAGCCCCAGCATTTT.

This clonotype has only a few counts. The chain's CDR3 is CSVGDRGIEETQYF. For the CDR3, the DNA is TGCAGCGTTGGGGACAGGGGAATAGAAGAGACCCAGTACTTC. The chain employs TRBV29-1 and TRBJ2-5; 10 bases agree with TRBD1. Germline V gene data show CDR1 as SQVTM and CDR2 as ANQGSEA. The CDR3 is made up of 14 amino acids. V lost 4 bases and J lost 3; bases outside the gene matches: 5.

This clonotype was observed a handful of times. The chain is built from TRBV9 and TRBJ2-2, with 14 bases that match TRBD2. In germline, CDR1 is SGDLS, CDR2 YYNGEE. V trimming: 0 bases; J trimming: 3 bases; junction bases outside the gene matches: 4. The CDR3 runs to 18 residues. The CDR3 sequence is CASSVGLAGGPDTGELFF. The CDR3 DNA reads as TGTGCCAGCAGCGTAGGACTAGCGGGAGGGCCGGACACCGGGGAGCTGTTTTTT.

The sample holds a few counts of this clonotype. The CDR3 here is CASSQFQGNTEAFF. As DNA, the CDR3 is TGTGCCAGCAGCCAATTTCAGGGTAACACTGAAGCTTTCTTT. This rearrangement joins TRBV3-1 to TRBJ1-1; D perhaps matches TRBD1 (5 bases). The CDR3 extends over 14 amino acids. The V gene lost 2 bases and the J gene lost 2 bases, with 9 bases spanning the gap. Germline assignment: CDR1 LGHDT and CDR2 YNNKEL (reference sequence).

The rearrangement joins TRBV12-3 or TRBV12-4 to TRBJ2-1, with unresolved D. V was shortened by 8 bases and J by 7 bases, with 18 bases between the two germline ends. The CDR3 length is 14 residues. The CDR3 sequence is CASYGVLGVNEQFF. The CDR3 DNA reads as TGTGCCAGCTACGGTGTTCTGGGTGTGAATGAGCAGTTCTTC.